The 32 T cell receptor beta chains below all came from one sample that was sequenced in a study of T-cell reconstitution after alpha-beta-depleted transplantation in children (TCRdb year 2016). Preparation of the library involved PCR. The sequencer listed for this sample is Illumina HiSeq 2500. Molecular barcoding was employed in the preparation of TCR libraries, with unique molecular identifiers being used to normalize TCRbeta repertoire quantification. TCRdb reanalyzed the raw reads on its own, using fastp at Q25 for trimming and MiXCR for clone calling, and kept in-frame beta chains. Records with the same CDR3 protein are collapsed into one entry carrying the most frequent genes and DNA. Counted in this sample were hundreds of thousands of distinct CDR3 sequences; about an eighth of them appeared once. 0.75% to 0.85% of the sample belongs to the ten largest clones. The sample's treatment or condition label is to be understood as: allogeneic hematopoietic cell transplantation with graft depleted of TCRalphabeta T cells and CD19 B cells.

Sequenced material: PBMCs, taken before TCRalphabeta/CD19-depleted stem cell transplant. Receptors originate from a girl aged 2-9 years with congenital amegakaryocytic thrombocytopenia, due to receive a stem cell transplant.

The chain employs TRBV4-1 and TRBJ2-1, with 12 bases lining up with TRBD2. The junction had 17 bases not matched to a gene; V was cut back by 1 base and J by 7 bases. From germline, CDR1 is MGHRA and CDR2 YSYEKL. The CDR3 length is 20 residues. CDR3 region: CASSQGRASGRVTHGNEQFF. The DNA for the CDR3 is TGCGCCAGCAGCCAAGGTCGGGCTAGCGGGAGGGTAACGCATGGAAATGAGCAGTTCTTC.

The sample holds many counts of this clonotype. As DNA, the CDR3 is TGCAGTGCTAGAGAAGGGCACGGAGCTTGGAATGAGCAGTTCTTC. Translated: CSAREGHGAWNEQFF. V and J are TRBV20-1 and TRBJ2-1; D not resolved. Germline CDR1 reads DFQATT; CDR2 reads SNEGSKA (reference sequence). The V end lost 0 bases, the J end lost 7 bases, and 16 bases lay between the germline ends. This CDR3 is built from 15 residues.

V gene TRBV2 combines with J gene TRBJ1-2; TRBD1 aligns across 8 bases. This CDR3 has 12 residues. Losses at the gene ends were 7 bases for V and 6 bases for J; bases not matched to a gene: 4. The germline V gene has CDR1 SNHLY and CDR2 FYNNEI. The CDR3 loop reads CASKTGANGYTF. The CDR3 DNA is TGTGCCAGCAAGACAGGGGCAAATGGCTACACCTTC. Full variable domain (remainder filled in from reference TRBV2 and TRBJ1-2): EPEVTQTPSHQVTQMGQEVILRCVPISNHLYFYWYRQILGQKVEFLVSFYNNEISEKSEIFDDQFSVERPDGSNFTLKIRSTKLEDSAMYFCASKTGANGYTFGSGTRLTVV.

This clonotype occurred a few times. The rearrangement joins TRBV5-5 to TRBJ2-7, with D possibly TRBD2 on 5 matching bases. Germline loops: CDR1 SGHKS, CDR2 YYEKEE (reference sequence). V lost 0 bases and J 6 bases, leaving 10 bases between the germline ends. CDR3 length: 13 residues. This CDR3 reads CASSLVGEGEQYF. CDR3 DNA: TGTGCCAGCAGCTTGGTTGGTGAGGGCGAGCAGTACTTC.

This clonotype occurred a few times. V is TRBV7-9 and J is TRBJ2-3, with 7 nucleotides matching TRBD2. The length of the CDR3 is 15 residues. The germline V gene encodes CDR1 SEHNR and CDR2 FQNEAQ (reference sequence). V dropped 1 base and J dropped 2; count of bases not matched to a gene: 3. The DNA of the CDR3 is TGTGCCAGCAGCTTAGAAGCGGGAACCACAGATACGCAGTATTTT. Amino acid sequence: CASSLEAGTTDTQYF.

The sample holds many counts of this clonotype. The chain carries TRBV24-1 and TRBJ2-1, with TRBD2 matching over 8 bases. V gave up 6 bases and J gave up 9 bases; unmatched junction bases: 6. The germline gives CDR1 KGHDR, CDR2 SFDVKD. The CDR3 is 13 amino acids. The CDR3 DNA follows: TGTGCCACCAGTCAAGCGGGAGATGTTGAGCAGTTCTTC. It translates to CATSQAGDVEQFF.

V gene TRBV5-1 combines with J gene TRBJ2-1, with 9 bases that match TRBD2. The ends lost 0 bases at V and 2 bases at J; junction bases unmatched: 3. Germline assignment: CDR1 SGHRS and CDR2 YFSETQ. The CDR3 runs to 16 residues. The CDR3 protein is CASSLELAGAYNEQFF. The CDR3 DNA follows: TGCGCCAGCAGCTTGGAACTAGCGGGCGCCTACAATGAGCAGTTCTTC.

The chain couples TRBV28 to TRBJ2-1; 14 nucleotides match TRBD2. The CDR3 loop spans 19 amino acids. Trimming took 3 bases from V and 0 from J; bases not matched to a gene: 7. CDR1 is MDHEN, CDR2 SYDVKM, per germline. The CDR3: CASSFSGLAGVSSYNEQFF. The CDR3 nucleotides are TGTGCCAGCAGTTTCTCGGGACTAGCGGGGGTTAGCTCCTACAATGAGCAGTTCTTC.

This clonotype was detected many times. The rearrangement links TRBV20-1 to TRBJ2-7; D may correspond to TRBD1 or TRBD2 (6 bases each). Germline assignment: CDR1 DFQATT and CDR2 SNEGSKA (reference sequence). The CDR3 is made up of 12 amino acids. V shed 6 bases and J shed 3 bases, with 12 bases lying between them. The CDR3 reads CSAFEGGYEQYF. CDR3 nucleotides: TGCAGTGCCTTCGAGGGGGGCTACGAGCAGTACTTC.

This clonotype was counted many times. The chain uses TRBV20-1 and TRBJ2-7, with no clear D. CDR1 DFQATT and CDR2 SNEGSKA come from the germline V gene (reference sequence). This CDR3 region has 14 residues. V was clipped by 6 bases and J by 4 bases, with 19 bases between them. CDR3 region: CSARAVLNGYEQYF. The CDR3 nucleotides read TGCAGTGCAAGGGCCGTTCTCAATGGGTACGAGCAGTACTTC.

The genes are TRBV5-1 and TRBJ2-3; 7 positions match TRBD2. Trimming cost V 3 bases and J 2 bases; bases outside gene matches: 15. Per the germline V gene, CDR1 is SGHRS and CDR2 is YFSETQ. This CDR3 spans 18 amino acids. The CDR3 DNA reads TGCGCCAGCAGCTACCTCCCCCCAATTAGCGGGCCCACAGATACGCAGTATTTT. Its translation: CASSYLPPISGPTDTQYF.

The J gene is TRBJ2-1, the V gene TRBV5-4; 11 nucleotides align to TRBD2. The CDR3 consists of 15 residues. V lost 0 bases and J lost 12; bases outside the gene matches: 8. The germline V gene encodes CDR1 SGHNT and CDR2 YYREEE (reference sequence). The CDR3 nucleotides are TGTGCCAGCAGCTTGGGACTAGCGGGACCCGGCCGGCAGTTCTTC. Its protein product is CASSLGLAGPGRQFF.

This clonotype was seen a few times. The chain carries TRBV11-2 and TRBJ2-6; possibly TRBD2 for D (5 bases). The length of the CDR3 is 17 residues. The germline gives CDR1 SGHAT, CDR2 FQNNGV. V lost 2 bases, J lost 3 bases, and 14 bases lay in between. The DNA of the CDR3 is TGTGCCAGCAGCTTATTACTAGAAGACTTTGGGGCCAACGTCCTGACTTTC. It codes for CASSLLLEDFGANVLTF.

This clonotype was recorded at least ten times. CDR3 protein: CATSPGGGFYTGELFF. CDR3 DNA: TGTGCCACCAGCCCTGGGGGGGGATTTTATACCGGGGAGCTGTTTTTT. The J gene is TRBJ2-2, the V gene TRBV15, with TRBD2 matching over 7 bases. The junction had 11 bases not matched to a gene; V was cut back by 5 bases and J by 5 bases. The germline V gene encodes CDR1 LNHNV and CDR2 YYDKDF (reference sequence). This CDR3 is 16 amino acids long.

The V call is TRBV5-1, the J call TRBJ2-5, with 8 bases lining up with TRBD2. This CDR3 has 15 residues. The germline V gene encodes CDR1 SGHRS and CDR2 YFSETQ. V shed 4 bases, J shed 5 bases, and the junction held 10 bases outside the gene matches. The CDR3 DNA reads as TGCGCCAGCAGCAGTACCGGGACTAGTTGGGAGACCCAGTACTTC. Protein sequence: CASSSTGTSWETQYF.

This clonotype was seen repeatedly, ten times or more. V is TRBV29-1 and J is TRBJ2-1; 7 bases are shared with TRBD1. Trimming took 1 base from V and 3 from J; bases not matched to a gene: 3. Germline V gene data show CDR1 as SQVTM and CDR2 as ANQGSEA. This CDR3 has 14 amino acids. Here the CDR3 reads CSVEGQGNYNEQFF. The DNA of the CDR3 is TGCAGCGTTGAAGGACAGGGTAACTACAATGAGCAGTTCTTC.

J is TRBJ2-7 and V is TRBV5-1; 7 nucleotides line up with TRBD1. The germline V gene has CDR1 SGHRS and CDR2 YFSETQ. CDR3 length: 14 amino acids. Losses at the gene ends were 0 bases for V and 3 bases for J; bases not matched to a gene: 3. CDR3 bases: TGCGCCAGCAGCTTGGCGGGACAGAACTACGAGCAGTACTTC. It is translated as CASSLAGQNYEQYF.

This clonotype was found many times. The gene calls are TRBV20-1 and TRBJ2-1; no reliable D call. This CDR3 has 14 amino acids. Germline V gene data show CDR1 as DFQATT and CDR2 as SNEGSKA (reference sequence). Trimming took off 3 bases at V and 7 bases at J, with 16 bases between the two ends. CDR3: CSASEELLENEQFF. CDR3 nucleotides: TGCAGTGCTAGCGAGGAGCTGTTGGAAAATGAGCAGTTCTTC.

The rearrangement joins TRBV14 to TRBJ2-7, with D uncertain. Germline V gene sequence: CDR1 SGHDN, CDR2 FVKESK. V lost 4 bases and J lost 6, with 10 bases in between. The CDR3 is made up of 12 amino acids. DNA for the CDR3: TGTGCCAGCAGCCCCCCGGGTCTCGAGCAGTACTTC. This encodes CASSPPGLEQYF.

This clonotype was picked up many times. The rearrangement links TRBV5-1 to TRBJ2-7; D call uncertain. This CDR3 has 12 residues. In germline, CDR1 is SGHRS, CDR2 YFSETQ. The ends were cut back, 6 bases at V and 3 bases at J, with 10 bases in the middle. CDR3 DNA: TGCGCCAGCACAGACTCGCTCTACGAGCAGTACTTC. It translates to CASTDSLYEQYF.

The chain carries TRBV2 and TRBJ2-7, with D tentatively TRBD1 or TRBD2 (5 bases each). The CDR3 consists of 15 residues. The V end was cut by 6 bases, the J end by 0 bases, with 15 bases between. Germline CDR1 and CDR2: SNHLY and FYNNEI. CDR3 DNA: TGTGCCAGCAGCCAACTCGGGGCTAACTCCTACGAGCAGTACTTC. Translated, it gives CASSQLGANSYEQYF.

The chain has TRBV20-1 and TRBJ2-7; no reliable D call. V lost 6 bases and J lost 3, with 15 bases in between. The CDR3 sequence is 13 residues long. Germline values: CDR1 DFQATT, CDR2 SNEGSKA (reference sequence). The CDR3 DNA reads TGCAGTGCGAGCAGGATTTACAACTACGAGCAGTACTTC. As protein: CSASRIYNYEQYF.

J is TRBJ2-7 and V is TRBV10-1; TRBD1 aligns across 9 bases. There are 13 residues in the CDR3. Germline CDR1 WNHNN, CDR2 SYGVQD (reference sequence). The V gene end was trimmed by 10 bases and the J gene end by 4 bases; junction bases not matched to a gene: 8. The CDR3 DNA sequence: TGCGCCATCCCAGACAGGGGGTTATACGAGCAGTACTTC. Translation gives CAIPDRGLYEQYF.

In its sample, this clonotype was seen a few times. The chain recombines TRBV11-2 with TRBJ2-1; D perhaps matches TRBD2 (6 bases). Trimming shortened V by 9 bases and J by 9 bases, and 18 bases separated the two germline ends. Germline V lookup: CDR1 SGHAT, CDR2 FQNNGV. The CDR3 has 13 residues. In DNA form, the CDR3 reads TGTGCCAGTGTAGGACTATCACAGCGTGAGCAGTTCTTC. It yields the protein CASVGLSQREQFF.

This clonotype was picked up many times. The rearrangement links TRBV20-1 to TRBJ2-2; unclear D gene. V was clipped by 3 bases and J by 0 bases, with 8 bases between them. This CDR3 region has 14 residues. In germline, CDR1 is DFQATT, CDR2 SNEGSKA (reference sequence). CDR3: CSASIGANTGELFF. The CDR3 region has the DNA TGCAGTGCTAGCATCGGAGCGAACACCGGGGAGCTGTTTTTT.

This clonotype was counted between two and nine times. This chain uses TRBV7-9 with TRBJ1-1; possibly TRBD1 for D (5 bases). Germline loops: CDR1 SEHNR, CDR2 FQNEAQ (reference sequence). V was shortened by 4 bases and J by 3 bases, with 15 bases between the two germline ends. The CDR3 length is 15 residues. The CDR3 nucleotides read TGTGCCAGCAGCTCAGTCCGGGGGAGGGACACTGAAGCTTTCTTT. This sequence encodes CASSSVRGRDTEAFF.

The J gene is TRBJ1-2, the V gene TRBV7-2; the match to TRBD1 covers 7 bases. CDR3 length equals 16 residues. Germline assignment: CDR1 SGHTA and CDR2 FQGNSA. Trimming at V came to 3 bases and at J to 6 bases, leaving 13 bases not matched to a gene. The CDR3 nucleotides are TGTGCCAGCAGCTTTTATGTAGTAACAGGGGAAAATGGCTACACCTTC. It encodes CASSFYVVTGENGYTF.

This clonotype was observed a handful of times. V is TRBV27 and J is TRBJ2-1, with D perhaps given as TRBD1 or TRBD2 (5 bases each). V dropped 6 bases and J dropped 0 bases, with 15 bases sitting between them. The V gene's germline CDR1 is MNHEY and CDR2 SMNVEV (reference sequence). CDR3 length: 16 residues. CDR3 bases: TGTGCCAGCAGCTTCGGTACGGGACCCTCCTACAATGAGCAGTTCTTC. It codes for CASSFGTGPSYNEQFF.

This clonotype appeared many times. The CDR3 DNA follows: TGTGCCATCGAGCGGGAGAGGCGAGATGAGCAGTTCTTC. It codes for CAIERERRDEQFF. This chain links TRBV12-3 or TRBV12-4 with TRBJ2-1, with 8 bases lining up with TRBD2. The length of the CDR3 is 13 residues. The junction had 10 bases not matched to a gene; V was cut back by 10 bases and J by 8 bases.

The chain uses TRBV29-1 and TRBJ2-1; 8 positions agree with TRBD2. This CDR3 comprises 10 residues. Germline assignment: CDR1 SQVTM and CDR2 ANQGSEA. V was clipped by 7 bases and J by 14 bases; unmatched bases: 7. CDR3 DNA sequence: TGCAGCGGCTATAGCGGGGTGGAGTTCTTC. This translates into CSGYSGVEFF.

The table lists this clonotype with many counts. The chain links TRBV15 to TRBJ1-5, with D hard to call. The CDR3 loop spans 16 amino acids. From germline, CDR1 is LNHNV and CDR2 YYDKDF (reference sequence). V was shortened by 0 bases and J by 1 base, with 10 bases between the two germline ends. The CDR3 DNA sequence: TGTGCCACCAGCAGAGATGGGGTGAGAAGCAATCAGCCCCAGCATTTT. As protein: CATSRDGVRSNQPQHF.

This clonotype has at least ten counts. The chain recombines TRBV20-1 with TRBJ1-5; D unclear. The germline V gene encodes CDR1 DFQATT and CDR2 SNEGSKA (reference sequence). The CDR3 is made up of 16 amino acids. Deletions cut 2 bases from V and 5 bases from J, with 19 bases between. CDR3 sequence: CSARNHLGRGDQPQHF. CDR3 coding DNA: TGCAGTGCTAGAAACCATTTGGGGAGAGGCGATCAGCCCCAGCATTTT.